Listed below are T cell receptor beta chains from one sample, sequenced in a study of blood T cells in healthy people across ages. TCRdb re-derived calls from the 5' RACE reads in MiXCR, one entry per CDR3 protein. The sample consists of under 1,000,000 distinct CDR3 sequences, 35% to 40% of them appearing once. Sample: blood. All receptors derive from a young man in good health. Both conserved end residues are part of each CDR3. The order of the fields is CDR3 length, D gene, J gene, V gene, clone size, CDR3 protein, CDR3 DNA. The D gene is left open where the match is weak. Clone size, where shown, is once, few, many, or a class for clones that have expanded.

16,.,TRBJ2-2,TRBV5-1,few,CASSPLGGANTGELFF,TGCGCCAGCAGCCCCCTTGGCGGTGCGAACACCGGGGAGCTGTTTTTT
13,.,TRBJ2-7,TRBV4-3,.,CASSPFPGYEQYF,TGCGCCAGCAGCCCTTTTCCGGGCTACGAGCAGTACTTC
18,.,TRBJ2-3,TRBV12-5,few,CASGRGTKGSSSTDTQYF,TGTGCTAGTGGTCGCGGGACAAAAGGCTCCTCAAGCACAGATACGCAGTATTTT
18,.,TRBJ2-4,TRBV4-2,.,CASSPEYTDRGVKNIQYF,TGTGCCAGCAGCCCCGAGTATACAGACAGAGGAGTCAAAAACATTCAGTACTTC
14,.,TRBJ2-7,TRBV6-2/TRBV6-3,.,CASSAGQVFHEQYF,TGTGCCAGCAGCGCCGGACAAGTTTTCCACGAGCAGTACTTC
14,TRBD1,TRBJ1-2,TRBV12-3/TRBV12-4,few,CASGRDRLNYGYTF,TGTGCCAGCGGCCGGGACAGATTAAACTATGGCTACACCTTC
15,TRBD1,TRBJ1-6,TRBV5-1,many,CASSIGTGDNSPLHF,TGCGCCAGCAGCATAGGGACAGGGGATAATTCACCCCTCCACTTT
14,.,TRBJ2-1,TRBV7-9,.,CASRKGGRGYEQFF,TGTGCCAGCAGAAAGGGGGGAAGGGGCTATGAGCAGTTCTTC
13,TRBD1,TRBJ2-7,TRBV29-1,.,CSVFGTGRYEQYF,TGCAGCGTTTTTGGGACAGGAAGATACGAGCAGTACTTC
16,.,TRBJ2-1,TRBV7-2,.,CASSLSPRGAYNEQFF,TGTGCCAGCAGCCTATCCCCACGGGGGGCTTACAATGAGCAGTTCTTC
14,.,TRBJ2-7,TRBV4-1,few,CASSLTGLTYEQYF,TGCGCCAGCAGCCTCACGGGACTTACCTACGAGCAGTACTTC
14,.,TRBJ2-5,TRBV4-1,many,CASSQVEGKETQYF,TGCGCCAGCAGCCAAGTAGAAGGGAAGGAGACCCAGTACTTC
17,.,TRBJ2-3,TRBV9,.,CTSSPRSSVVVTDTQYF,TGTACCAGCAGCCCCCGGAGTAGCGTCGTAGTCACAGATACGCAGTATTTT
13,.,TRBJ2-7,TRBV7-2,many,CASSRGPSYEQYF,TGTGCCAGCAGCAGGGGACCCTCCTACGAGCAGTACTTC
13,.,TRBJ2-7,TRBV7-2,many,CASSTGSSYEQYF,TGTGCCAGCAGTACAGGGTCTTCCTACGAGCAGTACTTC
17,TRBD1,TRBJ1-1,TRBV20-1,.,CSARDHVKGAVNTEAFF,TGCAGTGCTAGAGATCATGTGAAGGGGGCGGTGAACACTGAAGCTTTCTTT
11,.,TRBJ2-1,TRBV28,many,CASSQPDEQFF,TGTGCCAGCAGCCAACCGGATGAGCAGTTCTTC
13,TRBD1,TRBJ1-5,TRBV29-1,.,CSVGDRAGQPQHF,TGCAGCGTCGGAGACAGGGCTGGCCAGCCCCAGCATTTT
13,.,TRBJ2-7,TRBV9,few,CASSPRNSYEQYF,TGTGCCAGCAGCCCCAGGAACTCCTACGAGCAGTACTTC
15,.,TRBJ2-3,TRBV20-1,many,CSAGVGTVETDTQYF,TGCAGTGCTGGCGTCGGGACGGTGGAAACAGATACGCAGTATTTT
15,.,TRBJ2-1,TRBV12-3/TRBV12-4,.,CANSPQTGTYNEQFF,TGTGCCAACAGCCCTCAAACAGGGACCTACAATGAGCAGTTCTTC
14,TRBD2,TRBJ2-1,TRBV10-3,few,CAISESMRGIEQFF,TGTGCCATCAGTGAGTCCATGCGGGGGATTGAGCAGTTCTTC
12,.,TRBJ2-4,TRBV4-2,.,CASSQLGNEQYF,TGTGCCAGCAGCCAACTGGGCAATGAGCAGTACTTC
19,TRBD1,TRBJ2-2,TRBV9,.,CASSAHYTRGQGAAGELFF,TGTGCCAGCAGCGCACACTACACAAGGGGACAGGGGGCGGCCGGGGAGCTGTTTTTT
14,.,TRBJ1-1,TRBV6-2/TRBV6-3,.,CASRWTDLQTEAFF,TGTGCCAGCAGATGGACAGACCTACAGACTGAAGCTTTCTTT
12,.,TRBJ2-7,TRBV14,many,CASSHRGYEQYF,TGTGCCAGCAGCCACAGGGGCTACGAGCAGTACTTC
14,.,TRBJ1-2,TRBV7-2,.,CASSLVLGTSGYTF,TGTGCCAGCAGCTTAGTGCTGGGGACCTCTGGCTACACCTTC
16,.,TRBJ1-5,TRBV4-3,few,CASSQDWGYGNQPQHF,TGCGCCAGCAGCCAAGATTGGGGGTATGGCAATCAGCCCCAGCATTTT